What follows are 27 T cell receptor beta chains derived from one specimen sequenced in a study of Ad26.COV2.S vaccination and SARS-CoV-2 variants. Produced via immunoSEQ multiplex PCR; TCRdb's table is partial and in-frame only. The sample has 400,000 to 450,000 clones, less than 95% seen once. Treatment meaning: about 20 received Ad26.COV2.S at low or high dose, single or two shots; about 5 received placebo; per-sample allocation not given. Each sample was drawn 63 days after the first injection (of vaccine or placebo). The source material was peripheral blood, sampled in a trial of Ad26.COV2.S vaccine versus placebo. Receptor source: a person aged 18-65 years who received the Ad26.COV2.S COVID-19 vaccine or a placebo.

The CDR3 reads CASSIQREGPIYNEQFF. CDR3 coding DNA: TGTGCCAGTAGTATACAGCGGGAGGGCCCCATCTACAATGAGCAGTTCTTC. This chain connects TRBV19 to TRBJ2-1; 10 bases match TRBD2. The germline gives CDR1 LNHDA, CDR2 SQIVND (reference sequence). V was pared by 2 bases and J by 3 bases, with 7 bases of the junction left unmatched. The CDR3 consists of 17 residues.

This clone came up a few times. This chain joins TRBV10-3 and TRBJ2-7, with TRBD2 as a possible D gene (6 bases). Germline values: CDR1 ENHRY, CDR2 SYGVKD. V lost 6 bases and J 2 bases, leaving 20 bases between the germline ends. The CDR3 has 16 amino acids. CDR3 residues: CAISSQSVAEAYEQYF. The CDR3 nucleotides are TGTGCCATCAGCTCCCAATCGGTAGCGGAGGCCTACGAGCAGTACTTC.

J is TRBJ2-7 and V is TRBV2; D is unresolved. Germline V CDR1 and CDR2: SNHLY, FYNNEI. This CDR3 contains 13 residues. With 7 bases removed from V and 3 bases from J, the gap between germline ends came to 13 bases. CDR3: CASKNEFNYEQYF. The CDR3 nucleotides are TGTGCCAGCAAGAATGAGTTTAACTACGAGCAGTACTTC.

The rearrangement links TRBV7-3 to TRBJ2-2; 9 bases are a match to TRBD2. The CDR3 sequence is 16 residues long. Germline CDR1 is SGHTA and CDR2 is FQGTGA. V shed 1 base, J shed 1 base, and the junction held 1 base outside the gene matches. CDR3 nucleotide sequence: TGTGCCAGCAGCTTAAGAGCGGGAGGGAACACCGGGGAGCTGTTTTTT. This translates into CASSLRAGGNTGELFF. The full variable domain, with the rest looked up from reference TRBV7-3 and TRBJ2-2, is GAGVSQTPSNKVTEKGKYVELRCDPISGHTALYWYRQSLGQGPEFLIYFQGTGAADDSGLPNDRFFAVRPEGSVSTLKIQRTERGDSAVYLCASSLRAGGNTGELFFGEGSRLTVL.

The CDR3 region is CASSFSGWGGGDTQYF. The CDR3 bases are TGTGCCAGCAGCTTCAGCGGGTGGGGTGGCGGGGATACGCAGTATTTT. The V call is TRBV7-2, the J call TRBJ2-3, with D possibly being TRBD2 (6 bases). This CDR3 region has 16 residues. Germline V gene sequence: CDR1 SGHTA, CDR2 FQGNSA. With 3 bases removed from V and 6 bases from J, the gap between germline ends came to 19 bases.

The chain is built from TRBV11-2 and TRBJ1-1; possibly TRBD1 for D (6 bases). The germline V gene has CDR1 SGHAT and CDR2 FQNNGV. The ends were cut back, 1 base at V and 1 base at J, with 13 bases in the middle. CDR3 length: 16 residues. The CDR3 loop reads CASSLVRGGKNTEAFF. The CDR3 region has the DNA TGTGCCAGCAGCTTAGTTAGGGGGGGGAAGAACACTGAAGCTTTCTTT.

The chain is built from TRBV7-9 and TRBJ2-7; D not certain. Trimming took 0 bases from V and 3 from J, leaving 6 bases between them. Germline lookup yields CDR1 SEHNR and CDR2 FQNEAQ (reference sequence). The CDR3 runs 13 residues. For the CDR3, the DNA is TGTGCCAGCAGCTTAGCGACGGGCTACGAGCAGTACTTC. It translates to CASSLATGYEQYF. Drawing the rest from reference TRBV7-9 and TRBJ2-7, the complete variable domain is DTGVSQNPRHKITKRGQNVTFRCDPISEHNRLYWYRQTLGQGPEFLTYFQNEAQLEKSRLLSDRFSAERPKGSFSTLEIQRTEQGDSAMYLCASSLATGYEQYFGPGTRLTVT.

V usage is TRBV29-1 and J usage is TRBJ2-3, with 8 bases aligning to TRBD2. CDR1 and CDR2 from the germline V gene are SQVTM and ANQGSEA. V shed 0 bases, J shed 2 bases, and the junction held 4 bases outside the gene matches. This CDR3 contains 15 residues. CDR3 in DNA: TGCAGCGTTGAAGATCGCGGGGGGCTCACAGATACGCAGTATTTT. As protein: CSVEDRGGLTDTQYF.

The chain carries TRBV3-1 (or the pseudogene TRBV3-2) and TRBJ2-3; 7 bases are a match to TRBD2. Germline lookup yields CDR1 LGHDT and CDR2 YNNKEL (reference sequence). The CDR3 runs to 16 residues. The V segment lost 1 base and the J segment 1 base; nucleotides outside the gene matches: 5. The CDR3 spells CASSQGSSGRTDTQYF. DNA of the CDR3: TGTGCCAGCAGCCAAGGGTCTAGCGGTCGCACAGATACGCAGTATTTT.

This CDR3 reads CASSLPPQGALPQHF. CDR3 DNA: TGTGCCAGCAGTTTGCCACCGCAGGGGGCTCTGCCCCAGCATTTT. The chain uses TRBV28 and TRBJ1-5, with 8 nucleotides matching TRBD1. Per the germline V gene, CDR1 is MDHEN and CDR2 is SYDVKM. This CDR3 has 15 amino acids. V lost 3 bases and J lost 9; bases outside the gene matches: 10.

Remarks on this clone: The same CDR3 is also encoded by other DNA sequences in this sample. The V call is TRBV19, the J call TRBJ2-7, with D unclear. Trimming stripped 5 bases from V and 1 base from J, with 6 bases between. Germline lookup yields CDR1 LNHDA and CDR2 SQIVND (reference sequence). The CDR3 has 12 amino acids. For the CDR3, the DNA is TGTGCCAGTAGTCGAGGTTCCTACGAGCAGTACTTC. It is translated as CASSRGSYEQYF.

V and J are TRBV7-2 and TRBJ2-1; perhaps TRBD1 as D (5 bases). CDR1 and CDR2 from the germline V gene are SGHTA and FQGNSA. V lost 1 base and J 9 bases, leaving 16 bases between the germline ends. The CDR3 is 15 residues long. Here the CDR3 reads CASSLVPDSSGEQFF. CDR3 DNA: TGTGCCAGCAGCTTAGTACCAGACAGTTCGGGTGAGCAGTTCTTC.

Only a few counts were recorded for this clone. The rearrangement uses TRBV6-2 or TRBV6-3 and TRBJ2-3, with a weak D call TRBD2 (5 bases). CDR1 is MNHEY, CDR2 SVGEGT, per germline. V lost 2 bases and J 2 bases, leaving 14 bases between the germline ends. The CDR3 runs 16 residues. CDR3 bases: TGTGCCAGCAGTTACACCCCAGCGGCCAACACAGATACGCAGTATTTT. Translation gives CASSYTPAANTDTQYF.

The J gene is TRBJ2-6, the V gene TRBV18; 9 bases are a match to TRBD1. The CDR3 has 19 residues. V shed 2 bases, J shed 0 bases, and the junction held 8 bases outside the gene matches. Per germline, CDR1 KGHSH and CDR2 LQKENI. Here the CDR3 DNA reads TGTGCCAGCTCACCATCCGGGACAGGGACGTTCTCTGGGGCCAACGTCCTGACTTTC. This translates into CASSPSGTGTFSGANVLTF.

This chain links TRBV27 with TRBJ2-7; D might be TRBD2 (5 bases). V lost 3 bases and J 2 bases, leaving 8 bases between the germline ends. Germline values: CDR1 MNHEY, CDR2 SMNVEV (reference sequence). The CDR3 length is 13 residues. CDR3 nucleotide sequence: TGTGCCAGCAGTTTGAGGGTTACCTACGAGCAGTACTTC. Protein sequence: CASSLRVTYEQYF.

The CDR3 sequence is CASSQDYSRDRAFYEQYF. The CDR3 nucleotides read TGTGCCAGCAGCCAAGACTATTCCCGGGACCGCGCTTTCTACGAGCAGTACTTC. The chain uses TRBV4-2 and TRBJ2-7; D assignment may be TRBD1 or TRBD2 (5 bases each). The CDR3 loop spans 18 amino acids. V lost 0 bases and J lost 3, with 21 bases in between. Germline loops: CDR1 LGHNA, CDR2 YNFKEQ.

This chain joins TRBV6-5 and TRBJ1-2; D is perhaps TRBD1 (6 bases). Germline-derived CDR1 and CDR2 are MNHEY and SVGAGI. V lost 7 bases and J 4 bases, leaving 13 bases between the germline ends. The length of the CDR3 is 13 residues. The CDR3 nucleotides read TGTGCCAGCACCGCTTCAGGGGTCTATGGCTACACCTTC. Translating it yields CASTASGVYGYTF.

The CDR3 spells CASSWSGTNFIEQFF. CDR3 DNA sequence: TGTGCCAGCAGCTGGTCCGGGACTAACTTTATTGAGCAGTTCTTC. V usage is TRBV5-5 and J usage is TRBJ2-1, with 7 positions matching TRBD2. V lost 3 bases and J lost 9; bases outside the gene matches: 12. This CDR3 has 15 amino acids. Germline V CDR1 and CDR2: SGHKS, YYEKEE (reference sequence).

This clone was detected only once. The genes are TRBV11-2 and TRBJ2-1; 7 bases align to TRBD2. Germline V CDR1 and CDR2: SGHAT, FQNNGV. The junction had 10 bases not matched to a gene; V was cut back by 4 bases and J by 1 base. CDR3 size: 17 residues. CDR3 in amino acids: CASSSNVGGESYNEQFF. The DNA of the CDR3 is TGTGCCAGCAGCTCAAACGTGGGGGGGGAATCCTACAATGAGCAGTTCTTC.

This chain joins TRBV2 and TRBJ1-2; a possible D gene is TRBD1 (6 bases). V was trimmed by 6 bases and J by 5 bases, leaving 13 bases between them. Germline CDR1 is SNHLY and CDR2 is FYNNEI. The CDR3 has 13 residues. This chain's CDR3 is CASSRDIAYGYTF. As DNA, the CDR3 is TGTGCCAGCAGCAGGGACATAGCATATGGCTACACCTTC.

The V gene is TRBV10-3, the J gene TRBJ2-7, with 8 bases fitting TRBD2. The CDR3 extends over 14 amino acids. V shed 10 bases and J 2 bases; nucleotides not matched to a gene: 10. The V gene's germline CDR1 is ENHRY and CDR2 SYGVKD. CDR3 bases: TGTGCCACCGCTTCCGGGACTAGGCCCTACGAGCAGTACTTC. The encoded protein is CATASGTRPYEQYF.

The chain has TRBV2 and TRBJ1-5; D is possibly TRBD1 (6 bases). V was cut by 4 bases and J by 2 bases, with 24 bases left in between. The CDR3 runs 19 residues. Per the germline V gene, CDR1 is SNHLY and CDR2 is FYNNEI. The CDR3 spells CASSGNRETVREGNQPQHF. In DNA form, the CDR3 reads TGTGCCAGCAGTGGAAACAGGGAGACGGTGAGGGAGGGCAATCAGCCCCAGCATTTT.

This clone was counted only a few times. This sequence joins TRBV28 and TRBJ1-1; no clear D. Germline CDR1 is MDHEN and CDR2 is SYDVKM. The CDR3 runs to 12 residues. V lost 2 bases to trimming and J lost 3 bases, with 4 bases between them. The CDR3 bases are TGTGCCAGCAGTTTACCTGACACTGAAGCTTTCTTT. Its translation: CASSLPDTEAFF.

This sequence joins TRBV7-4 and TRBJ1-2, with a weak D call TRBD1 (5 bases). V lost 0 bases and J 8 bases, leaving 13 bases between the germline ends. The CDR3 consists of 14 residues. Germline CDR1 reads SGHVT; CDR2 reads SQSDAQ. The CDR3 here is CASSLAQGREGYTF. The DNA of the CDR3 is TGTGCCAGCAGCTTAGCGCAGGGCAGGGAAGGCTACACCTTC.

The rearrangement joins TRBV6-2 or TRBV6-3 to TRBJ2-3, with 9 nucleotides matching TRBD2. V lost 0 bases and J lost 3; bases outside the gene matches: 7. Germline-derived CDR1 and CDR2 are MNHEY and SVGEGT. The CDR3 has 17 residues. Here the CDR3 DNA reads TGTGCCAGCAGTTACTCCCCAACGACTAGCGGTACAGATACGCAGTATTTT. Protein product: CASSYSPTTSGTDTQYF.

CDR3: CASSSGGRSIYEQYF. In nucleotides, the CDR3 is TGTGCCAGCAGTTCGGGTGGGCGGTCAATCTACGAGCAGTACTTC. The rearrangement links TRBV28 to TRBJ2-7, with D hard to call. The CDR3 sequence is 15 residues long. The germline gives CDR1 MDHEN, CDR2 SYDVKM. V lost 4 bases and J lost 3, with 16 bases in between.

Details on this clone: Different DNA sequences within this sample yield the same CDR3. The chain employs TRBV12-3 or TRBV12-4 and TRBJ2-1; no firm D call. CDR3 length equals 11 residues. V gave up 2 bases and J gave up 8 bases, with 4 bases separating them. The CDR3 DNA follows: TGTGCCAGCAGTTTAATCGATGAGCAGTTCTTC. As protein: CASSLIDEQFF.